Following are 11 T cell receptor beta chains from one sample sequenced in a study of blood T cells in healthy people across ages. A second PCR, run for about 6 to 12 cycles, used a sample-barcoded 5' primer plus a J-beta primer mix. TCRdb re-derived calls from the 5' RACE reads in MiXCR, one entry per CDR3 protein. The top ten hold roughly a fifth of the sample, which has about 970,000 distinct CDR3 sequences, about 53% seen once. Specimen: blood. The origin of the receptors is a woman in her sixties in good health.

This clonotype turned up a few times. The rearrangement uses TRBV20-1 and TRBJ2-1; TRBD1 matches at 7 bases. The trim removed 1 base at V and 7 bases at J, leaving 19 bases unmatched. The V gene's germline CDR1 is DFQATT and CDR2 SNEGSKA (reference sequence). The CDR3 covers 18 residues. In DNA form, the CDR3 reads TGCAGTGCTAGAGGGGGCCGGGACAGCCTACGTGGCAGAAATGAGCAGTTCTTC. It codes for CSARGGRDSLRGRNEQFF.

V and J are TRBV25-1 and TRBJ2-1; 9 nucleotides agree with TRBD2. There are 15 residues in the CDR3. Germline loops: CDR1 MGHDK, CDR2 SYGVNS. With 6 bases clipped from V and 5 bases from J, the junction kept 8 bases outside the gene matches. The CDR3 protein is CASSPRTSANNEQFF. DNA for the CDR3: TGTGCCAGCAGCCCTAGGACTAGCGCCAACAATGAGCAGTTCTTC.

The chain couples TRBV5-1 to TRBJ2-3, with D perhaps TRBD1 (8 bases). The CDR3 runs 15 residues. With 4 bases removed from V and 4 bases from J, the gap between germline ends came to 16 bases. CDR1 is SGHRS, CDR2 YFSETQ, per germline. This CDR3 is CASSGEGTGPDTQYF. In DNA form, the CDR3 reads TGCGCCAGCAGCGGGGAGGGGACAGGACCAGATACGCAGTATTTT.

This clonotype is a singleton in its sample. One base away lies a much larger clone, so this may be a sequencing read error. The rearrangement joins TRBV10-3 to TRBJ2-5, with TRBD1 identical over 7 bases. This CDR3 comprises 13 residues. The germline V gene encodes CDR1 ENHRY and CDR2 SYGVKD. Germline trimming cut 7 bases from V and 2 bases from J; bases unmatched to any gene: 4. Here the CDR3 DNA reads TGTGCCATCATGAGACAGGGTCAAGAGACCCAGTACTTC. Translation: CAIMRQGQETQYF.

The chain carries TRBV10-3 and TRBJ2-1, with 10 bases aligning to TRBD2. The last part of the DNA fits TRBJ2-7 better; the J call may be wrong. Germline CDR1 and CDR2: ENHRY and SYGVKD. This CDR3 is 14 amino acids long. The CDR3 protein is CAISVAGGPNEQYF. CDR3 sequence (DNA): TGTGCCATCAGTGTAGCGGGAGGACCCAATGAGCAGTACTTC.

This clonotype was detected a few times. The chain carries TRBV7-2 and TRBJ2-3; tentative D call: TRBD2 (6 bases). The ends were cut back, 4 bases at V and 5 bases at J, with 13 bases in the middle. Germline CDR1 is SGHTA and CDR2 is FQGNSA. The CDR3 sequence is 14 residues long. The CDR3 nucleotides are TGTGCCAGCAGCTCACGACTAGTAGTAGATACGCAGTATTTT. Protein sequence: CASSSRLVVDTQYF. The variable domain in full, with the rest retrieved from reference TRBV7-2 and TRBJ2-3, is GAGVSQSPSNKVTEKGKDVELRCDPISGHTALYWYRQSLGQGLEFLIYFQGNSAPDKSGLPSDRFSAERTGGSVSTLTIQRTQQEDSAVYLCASSSRLVVDTQYFGPGTRLTVL.

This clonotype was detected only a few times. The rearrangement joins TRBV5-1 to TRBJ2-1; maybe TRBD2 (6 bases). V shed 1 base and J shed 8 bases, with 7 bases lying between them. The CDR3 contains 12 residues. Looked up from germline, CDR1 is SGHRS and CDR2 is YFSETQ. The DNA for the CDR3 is TGCGCCAGCAGCTTGTGGGAGGATGAGCAGTTCTTC. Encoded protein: CASSLWEDEQFF.

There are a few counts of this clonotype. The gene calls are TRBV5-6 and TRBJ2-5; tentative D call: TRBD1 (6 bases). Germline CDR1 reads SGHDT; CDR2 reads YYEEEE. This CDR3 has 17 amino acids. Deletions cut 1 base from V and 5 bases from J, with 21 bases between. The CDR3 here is CASSLWGREIGKETQYF. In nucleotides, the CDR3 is TGTGCCAGCAGCTTGTGGGGGCGTGAGATCGGCAAGGAGACCCAGTACTTC.

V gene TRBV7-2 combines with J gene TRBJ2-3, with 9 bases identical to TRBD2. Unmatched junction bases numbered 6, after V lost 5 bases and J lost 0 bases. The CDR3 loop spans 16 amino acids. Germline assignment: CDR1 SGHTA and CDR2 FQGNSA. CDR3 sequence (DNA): TGTGCCAGCAGCCCACGACTAGCGGATAGCACAGATACGCAGTATTTT. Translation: CASSPRLADSTDTQYF.

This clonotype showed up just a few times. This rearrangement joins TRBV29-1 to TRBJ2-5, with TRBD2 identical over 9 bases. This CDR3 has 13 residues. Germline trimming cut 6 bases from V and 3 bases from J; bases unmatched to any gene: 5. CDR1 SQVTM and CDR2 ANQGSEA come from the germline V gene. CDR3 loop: CSVLSGRKETQYF. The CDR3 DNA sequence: TGCAGCGTACTTAGCGGGAGAAAAGAGACCCAGTACTTC.

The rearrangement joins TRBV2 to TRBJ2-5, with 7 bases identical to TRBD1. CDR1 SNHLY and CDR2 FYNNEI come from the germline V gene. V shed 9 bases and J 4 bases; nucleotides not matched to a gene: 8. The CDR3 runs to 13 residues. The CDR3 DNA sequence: TGTGCCAGTAATCCGGACAGGATAGAGACCCAGTACTTC. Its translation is CASNPDRIETQYF.